This T cell receptor (beta chain) was captured in a study of cytomegalovirus exposure and HLA in healthy donors. The study ran its PCR with 60 Vbeta and 13 Jbeta primers. Sequencing was performed with immunoSEQ multiplex PCR; in TCRdb, only in-frame clones are kept and a portion is missing. The sample is made up of about 130,000 clones, and the top ten hold roughly 2% of it. CDR3 size: 15 residues. Germline assignment: CDR1 SGHVS and CDR2 FQNEAQ. The sequencing sample was made of PBMCs. This clonotype was obtained from a woman aged 55-70 years in good health and CMV-seronegative. The V gene is TRBV7-8, the J gene TRBJ2-5, with D perhaps TRBD1 (6 bases). With the DNA end fitting TRBJ2-7 better, the J assignment may be wrong. This CDR3 reads CASSFGLTGSGEQYF. The CDR3 nucleotides are TGTGCCAGCAGCTTCGGATTAACAGGGTCGGGCGAGCAGTACTTC.